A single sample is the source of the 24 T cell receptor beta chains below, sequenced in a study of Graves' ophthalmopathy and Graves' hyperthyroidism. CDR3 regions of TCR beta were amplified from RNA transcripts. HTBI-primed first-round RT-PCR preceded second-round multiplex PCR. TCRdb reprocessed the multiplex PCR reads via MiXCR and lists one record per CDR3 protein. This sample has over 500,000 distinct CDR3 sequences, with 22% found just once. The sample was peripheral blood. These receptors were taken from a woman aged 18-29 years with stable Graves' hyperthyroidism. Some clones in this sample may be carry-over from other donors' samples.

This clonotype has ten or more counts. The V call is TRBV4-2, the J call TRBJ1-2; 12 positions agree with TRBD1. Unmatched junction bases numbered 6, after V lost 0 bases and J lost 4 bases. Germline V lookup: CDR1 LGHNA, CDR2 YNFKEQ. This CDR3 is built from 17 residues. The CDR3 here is CASSQDLGTGGGYGYTF. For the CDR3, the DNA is TGTGCCAGCAGCCAAGATCTTGGGACAGGGGGCGGCTATGGCTACACCTTC.

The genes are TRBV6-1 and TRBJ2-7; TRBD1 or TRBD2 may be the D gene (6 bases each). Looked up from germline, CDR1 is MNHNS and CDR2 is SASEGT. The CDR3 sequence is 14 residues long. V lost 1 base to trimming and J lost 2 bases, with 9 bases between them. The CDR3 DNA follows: TGTGCCAGCAGTGAAGAGGGGGGACCCTACGAGCAGTACTTC. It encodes CASSEEGGPYEQYF.

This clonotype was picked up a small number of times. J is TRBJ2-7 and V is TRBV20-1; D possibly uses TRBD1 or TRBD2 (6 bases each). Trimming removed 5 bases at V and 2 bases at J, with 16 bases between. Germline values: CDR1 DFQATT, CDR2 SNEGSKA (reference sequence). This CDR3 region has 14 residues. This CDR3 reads CSAHNRGLPYEQYF. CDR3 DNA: TGCAGTGCTCACAACCGGGGGCTACCCTACGAGCAGTACTTC.

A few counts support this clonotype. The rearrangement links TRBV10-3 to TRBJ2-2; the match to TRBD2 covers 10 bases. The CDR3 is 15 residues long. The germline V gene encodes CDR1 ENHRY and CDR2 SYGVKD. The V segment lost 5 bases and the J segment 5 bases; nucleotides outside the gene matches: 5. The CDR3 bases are TGTGCCATCAGTCCTAGCGGGAGTGAAACCGGGGAGCTGTTTTTT. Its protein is CAISPSGSETGELFF.

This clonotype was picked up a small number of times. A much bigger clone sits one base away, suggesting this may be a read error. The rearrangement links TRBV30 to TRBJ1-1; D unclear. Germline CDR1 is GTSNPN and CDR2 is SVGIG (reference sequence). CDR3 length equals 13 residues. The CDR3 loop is CAWNPGPNAEAFF. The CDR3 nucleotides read TGTGCCTGGAATCCCGGGCCGAACGCTGAAGCTTTCTTT.

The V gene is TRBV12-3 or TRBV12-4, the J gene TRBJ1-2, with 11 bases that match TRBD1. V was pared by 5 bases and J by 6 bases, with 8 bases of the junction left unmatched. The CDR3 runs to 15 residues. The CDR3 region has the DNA TGTGCCAGCAGTCCGAGGACAGGGGGCAAGGATGGCTACACCTTC. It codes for CASSPRTGGKDGYTF.

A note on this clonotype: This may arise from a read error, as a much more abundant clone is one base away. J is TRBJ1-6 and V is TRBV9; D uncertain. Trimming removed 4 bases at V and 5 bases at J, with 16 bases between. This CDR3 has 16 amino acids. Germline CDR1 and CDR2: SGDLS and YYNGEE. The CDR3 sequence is CASSRFKYPHNSPLHF. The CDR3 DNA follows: TGTGCCAGCAGCCGTTTCAAATACCCTCATAATTCACCCCTCCACTTT.

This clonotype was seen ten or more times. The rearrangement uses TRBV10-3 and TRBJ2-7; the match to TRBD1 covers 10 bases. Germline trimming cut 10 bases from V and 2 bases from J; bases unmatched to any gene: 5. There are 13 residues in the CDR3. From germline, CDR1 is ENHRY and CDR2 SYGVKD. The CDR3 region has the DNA TGTGCCACCGGACAGGGGGGTCCCTACGAGCAGTACTTC. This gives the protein CATGQGGPYEQYF.

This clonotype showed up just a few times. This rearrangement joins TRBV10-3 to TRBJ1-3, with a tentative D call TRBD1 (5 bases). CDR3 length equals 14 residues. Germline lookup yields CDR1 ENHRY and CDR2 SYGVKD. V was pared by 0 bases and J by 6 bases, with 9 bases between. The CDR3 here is CAISESREKNTIYF. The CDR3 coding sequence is TGTGCCATCAGTGAGTCCAGGGAAAAAAACACCATATATTTT.

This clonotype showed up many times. Written as DNA, the CDR3 is TGCGCCAGCAGTGTATGGGACAGAGAGACCCAGTACTTC. As protein: CASSVWDRETQYF. The J gene is TRBJ2-5, the V gene TRBV10-1; 7 bases align to TRBD1. The CDR3 runs to 13 residues. Germline lookup yields CDR1 WNHNN and CDR2 SYGVQD (reference sequence). J was trimmed by 4 bases and V by 4 bases; bases with no gene match: 3.

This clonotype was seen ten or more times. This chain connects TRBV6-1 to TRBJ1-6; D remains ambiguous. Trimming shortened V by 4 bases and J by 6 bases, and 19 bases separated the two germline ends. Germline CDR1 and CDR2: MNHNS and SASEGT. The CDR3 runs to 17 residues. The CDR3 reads CASSVFTMKASNSPLHF. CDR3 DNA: TGTGCCAGCAGTGTCTTCACGATGAAGGCTTCTAATTCACCCCTCCACTTT.

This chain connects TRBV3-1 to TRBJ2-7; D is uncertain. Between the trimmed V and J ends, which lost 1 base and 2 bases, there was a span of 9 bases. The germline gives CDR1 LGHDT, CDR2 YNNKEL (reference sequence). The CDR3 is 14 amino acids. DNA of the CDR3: TGTGCCAGCAGCCAAGGAGCCCGGACCTACGAGCAGTACTTC. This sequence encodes CASSQGARTYEQYF.

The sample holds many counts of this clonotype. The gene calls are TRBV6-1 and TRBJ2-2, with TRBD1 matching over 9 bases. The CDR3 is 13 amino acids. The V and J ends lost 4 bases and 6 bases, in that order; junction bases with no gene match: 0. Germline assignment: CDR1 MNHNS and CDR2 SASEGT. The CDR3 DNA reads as TGTGCCAGCAGTGGACAGGGGGCCGGGGAGCTGTTTTTT. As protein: CASSGQGAGELFF.

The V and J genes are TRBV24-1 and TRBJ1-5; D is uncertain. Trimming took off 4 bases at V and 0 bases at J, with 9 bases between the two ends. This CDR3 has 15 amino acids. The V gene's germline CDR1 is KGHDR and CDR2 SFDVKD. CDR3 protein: CATSDPRNSNQPQHF. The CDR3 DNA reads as TGTGCCACCAGTGACCCAAGAAATAGCAATCAGCCCCAGCATTTT.

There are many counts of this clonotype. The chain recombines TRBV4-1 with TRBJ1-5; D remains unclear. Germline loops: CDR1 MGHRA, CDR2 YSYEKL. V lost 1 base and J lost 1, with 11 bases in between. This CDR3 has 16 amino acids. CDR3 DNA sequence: TGCGCCAGCAGCCAAGTCTTGGCAATCAGCAATCAGCCCCAGCATTTT. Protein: CASSQVLAISNQPQHF.

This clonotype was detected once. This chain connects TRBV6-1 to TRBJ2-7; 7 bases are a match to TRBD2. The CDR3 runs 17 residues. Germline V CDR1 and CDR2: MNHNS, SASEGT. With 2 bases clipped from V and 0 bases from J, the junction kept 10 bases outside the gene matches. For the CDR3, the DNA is TGTGCCAGCAGTGAATGGGAGGGGTTCCTAAGCTCCTACGAGCAGTACTTC. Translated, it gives CASSEWEGFLSSYEQYF.

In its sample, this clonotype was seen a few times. In DNA form, the CDR3 reads TGTGCCAGCAGTTTTTTCGGGAATTCACCCCTCCACTTT. This codes for CASSFFGNSPLHF. The chain recombines TRBV12-3 or TRBV12-4 with TRBJ1-6, with D unresolved. The V gene lost 3 bases and the J gene lost 7 bases, with 7 bases spanning the gap. This CDR3 is built from 13 residues.

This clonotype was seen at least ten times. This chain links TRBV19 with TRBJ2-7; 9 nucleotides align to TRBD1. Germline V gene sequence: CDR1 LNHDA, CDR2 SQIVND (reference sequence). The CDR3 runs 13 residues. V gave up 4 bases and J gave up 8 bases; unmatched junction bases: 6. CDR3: CASSSVTGGQQYF. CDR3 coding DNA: TGTGCCAGTAGTAGTGTTACAGGGGGCCAGCAGTACTTC.

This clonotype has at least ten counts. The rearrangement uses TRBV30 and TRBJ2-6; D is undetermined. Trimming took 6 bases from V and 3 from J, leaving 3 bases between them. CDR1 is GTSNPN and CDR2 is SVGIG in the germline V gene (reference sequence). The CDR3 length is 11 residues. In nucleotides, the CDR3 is TGTGCCTGCATTGGGGCCAACGTCCTGACTTTC. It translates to CACIGANVLTF.

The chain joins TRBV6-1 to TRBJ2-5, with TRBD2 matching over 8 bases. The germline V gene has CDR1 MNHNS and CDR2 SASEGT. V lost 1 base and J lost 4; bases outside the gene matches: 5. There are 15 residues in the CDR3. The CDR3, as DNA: TGTGCCAGCAGTGAAGGGCCTAGCGGGCGAGAGACCCAGTACTTC. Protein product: CASSEGPSGRETQYF.

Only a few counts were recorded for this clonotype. CDR3 residues: CASSLAPVDSYEQYF. The CDR3, as DNA: TGTGCCAGCAGCTTAGCGCCGGTAGACAGCTACGAGCAGTACTTC. The rearrangement uses TRBV7-2 and TRBJ2-7; possible D gene TRBD1, 5 bases. Trimming cost V 0 bases and J 3 bases, with 12 bases left between them. Germline values: CDR1 SGHTA, CDR2 FQGNSA. CDR3 length: 15 amino acids. The entire variable domain, with the rest obtained from reference TRBV7-2 and TRBJ2-7, is as follows: GAGVSQSPSNKVTEKGKDVELRCDPISGHTALYWYRQSLGQGLEFLIYFQGNSAPDKSGLPSDRFSAERTGGSVSTLTIQRTQQEDSAVYLCASSLAPVDSYEQYFGPGTRLTVT.

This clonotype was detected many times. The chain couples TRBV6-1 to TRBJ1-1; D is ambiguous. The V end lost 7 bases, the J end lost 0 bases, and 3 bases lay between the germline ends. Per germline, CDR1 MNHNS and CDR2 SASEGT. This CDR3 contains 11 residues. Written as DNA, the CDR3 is TGTGCCAGCATAGTGAACACTGAAGCTTTCTTT. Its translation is CASIVNTEAFF.

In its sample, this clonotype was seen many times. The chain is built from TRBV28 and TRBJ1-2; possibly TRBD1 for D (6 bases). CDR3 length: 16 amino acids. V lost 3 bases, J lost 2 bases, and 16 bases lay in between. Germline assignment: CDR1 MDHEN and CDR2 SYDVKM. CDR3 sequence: CASSLRPRGKNYGYTF. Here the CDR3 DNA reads TGTGCCAGCAGTTTGCGTCCAAGGGGGAAAAACTATGGCTACACCTTC.

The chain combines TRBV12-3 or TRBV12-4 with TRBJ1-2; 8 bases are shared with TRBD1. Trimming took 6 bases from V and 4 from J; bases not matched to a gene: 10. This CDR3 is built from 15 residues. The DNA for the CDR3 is TGTGCCAGCAGCCCGCTCGGGACAGGATTCTATGGCTACACCTTC. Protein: CASSPLGTGFYGYTF.